What follows is one T cell receptor (beta chain) and its context. Arm-PCR of CDR3 regions with iRepertoire HTBI primers generated TCR beta libraries. In TCRdb, the multiplex PCR reads were re-called with MiXCR into one record per CDR3 protein. This table holds under 800,000 distinct CDR3 sequences, about 16% found once. This specimen comes from a study of regulatory T cells in long-lasting Graves disease. The time point denotes: newly diagnosed GD, antithyroid drugs for less than 3 months. PBMC-derived RNA was used for the TCR library. The ends lost 2 bases at V and 0 bases at J; junction bases unmatched: 5. This CDR3 is 17 amino acids long. Germline V gene lookup returns CDR1 MNHEY and CDR2 SVGEGT. A further study also used this sample, focusing on T cells in Graves' hyperthyroidism and ophthalmopathy.

The sequence derives from a woman in her 30s with Graves disease. The sample was peripheral blood mononuclear cells (PBMCs), taken at new diagnosis, from a patient treated with antithyroid drugs. The chain employs TRBV6-2 or TRBV6-3 and TRBJ2-3; 10 nucleotides align to TRBD2. The CDR3 here is CASSYGGTSASTDTQYF. Here the CDR3 DNA reads TGTGCCAGCAGTTACGGTGGGACTAGCGCTAGCACAGATACGCAGTATTTT.